One and the same sample provided the 13 T cell receptor beta chains below, sequenced in a study of CD8 T cells in ankylosing spondylitis. Using its own MiXCR run on the 5' RACE reads, TCRdb lists one record per CDR3 protein. The sample has hundreds of thousands of distinct CDR3 sequences; roughly 32% are singletons. Sample: blood, either unsorted or a sorted T cell fraction (not recorded which). The origin of the receptors is a male donor with ankylosing spondylitis or in good health (not recorded which).

This clonotype was seen a handful of times. J is TRBJ1-1 and V is TRBV9; D unresolved. The CDR3 has 13 amino acids. Trimming took off 4 bases at V and 10 bases at J, with 17 bases between the two ends. Germline CDR1 SGDLS, CDR2 YYNGEE. DNA for the CDR3: TGTGCCAGCAGCCCTATCTTAAGTGGACGAGCTTTCTTT. This codes for CASSPILSGRAFF.

V gene TRBV28 combines with J gene TRBJ2-7, with a weak D call TRBD2 (6 bases). CDR1 is MDHEN, CDR2 SYDVKM, per germline. This CDR3 has 14 amino acids. The V gene lost 5 bases and the J gene lost 2 bases, with 13 bases spanning the gap. CDR3 sequence reads: CASSLGGSAYEQYF. As DNA, the CDR3 is TGTGCCAGCAGTCTGGGGGGTTCGGCCTACGAGCAGTACTTC.

This clonotype was recorded a few times. This chain connects TRBV10-1 to TRBJ2-7, with 10 bases identical to TRBD2. With V trimmed by 6 bases and J by 2 bases, 13 bases remained unmatched. Germline loops: CDR1 WNHNN, CDR2 SYGVQD (reference sequence). CDR3 size: 17 residues. In DNA form, the CDR3 reads TGCGCCAGCAGCCAAGTCGGGGTTAGCGGGGGGACCTACGAGCAGTACTTC. This sequence encodes CASSQVGVSGGTYEQYF.

V gene TRBV29-1 combines with J gene TRBJ2-3; TRBD2 matches 7 bases. V gave up 4 bases and J gave up 1 base; unmatched junction bases: 8. Germline CDR1 is SQVTM and CDR2 is ANQGSEA. CDR3 length: 15 amino acids. The CDR3 bases are TGCAGCGTTGGCCCGGGCGGGGGTGGCACAGATACGCAGTATTTT. It encodes CSVGPGGGGTDTQYF.

The chain is built from TRBV30 and TRBJ2-1, with D unclear. The CDR3 has 11 amino acids. Trimming pared 4 bases from V and 6 bases from J, leaving 7 bases between. Germline lookup yields CDR1 GTSNPN and CDR2 SVGIG (reference sequence). CDR3 loop: CAWIASNEQFF. CDR3 DNA sequence: TGTGCCTGGATTGCTTCCAATGAGCAGTTCTTC.

This clonotype was counted a few times. The CDR3 reads CASSSHPKNGEQFF. The CDR3 coding sequence is TGTGCCAGCAGCTCGCACCCTAAGAATGGTGAGCAGTTCTTC. The V and J genes are TRBV7-8 and TRBJ2-1; D gene uncertain. Germline values: CDR1 SGHVS, CDR2 FQNEAQ. The CDR3 sequence is 14 residues long. The ends were cut back, 4 bases at V and 9 bases at J, with 16 bases in the middle.

This clonotype was found a few times. V usage is TRBV20-1 and J usage is TRBJ2-1; 10 nucleotides agree with TRBD2. With 5 bases clipped from V and 4 bases from J, the junction kept 5 bases outside the gene matches. Germline CDR1 is DFQATT and CDR2 is SNEGSKA (reference sequence). This CDR3 has 14 amino acids. The DNA of the CDR3 is TGCAGTGCTCCAACTAGCGGGGATTACAATGAGCAGTTCTTC. Translated: CSAPTSGDYNEQFF.

This CDR3 is CASKGWKEESGELFF. The CDR3 DNA reads as TGTGCCAGTAAGGGCTGGAAGGAGGAATCCGGGGAGCTGTTTTTT. V gene TRBV19 combines with J gene TRBJ2-2; perhaps TRBD2 as D (5 bases). V lost 7 bases and J 6 bases, leaving 18 bases between the germline ends. CDR3 length: 15 residues. The germline CDR1 and CDR2 sequences are LNHDA and SQIVND (reference sequence).

The chain employs TRBV20-1 and TRBJ2-2; D not certain. CDR1 is DFQATT and CDR2 is SNEGSKA in the germline V gene (reference sequence). V dropped 0 bases and J dropped 2 bases, with 7 bases sitting between them. This CDR3 comprises 14 residues. CDR3 in amino acids: CSARDLYNTGELFF. The CDR3, as DNA: TGCAGTGCTAGAGATCTGTATAACACCGGGGAGCTGTTTTTT.

The rearrangement uses TRBV12-3 or TRBV12-4 and TRBJ2-5; 13 bases are a match to TRBD2. Unmatched junction bases numbered 1, after V lost 5 bases and J lost 1 base. The CDR3 is made up of 15 amino acids. The CDR3 reads CASSGTSGAQETQYF. CDR3 coding DNA: TGTGCCAGCAGTGGGACTAGCGGGGCCCAAGAGACCCAGTACTTC.

This chain joins TRBV6-1 and TRBJ2-5, with TRBD2 matching 12 bases. Germline trimming cut 6 bases from V and 3 bases from J; bases unmatched to any gene: 5. CDR1 is MNHNS and CDR2 is SASEGT in the germline V gene. The CDR3 covers 15 residues. The CDR3 nucleotides read TGTGCCAGCAGCCGAGGACTAGCGGGGAAAGAGACCCAGTACTTC. This sequence encodes CASSRGLAGKETQYF.

The chain joins TRBV5-1 to TRBJ2-1; D is unclear. Germline values: CDR1 SGHRS, CDR2 YFSETQ. This CDR3 region has 13 residues. Trimming took off 1 base at V and 7 bases at J, with 9 bases between the two ends. The CDR3 sequence: CASSLRQMNEQFF. CDR3 nucleotide sequence: TGCGCCAGCAGCTTGCGTCAGATGAATGAGCAGTTCTTC.

The chain carries TRBV4-1 and TRBJ2-1, with 7 positions matching TRBD1. Unmatched junction bases numbered 8, after V lost 5 bases and J lost 4 bases. There are 15 residues in the CDR3. The germline V gene has CDR1 MGHRA and CDR2 YSYEKL. The CDR3 coding sequence is TGCGCCAGCAGCGCCCGGGACAGCATATACAATGAGCAGTTCTTC. Amino acid sequence: CASSARDSIYNEQFF.